These 29 T cell receptor beta chains originate from one sample sequenced in a study of T cells expressing NK-cell markers. TCRdb reprocessed the 5' RACE reads; each CDR3 protein has one entry and no DNA is given. The sample data list about 440,000 distinct CDR3 sequences. The sample comprised blood T cells: a sorted CD56 or NKG2C T cell subset, CD4+ or CD8+ T cells, or bulk PBMC T cells (not recorded which). These receptors were obtained from a woman aged 18-70 years in good health.

The chain couples TRBV20-1 to TRBJ1-6; TCRdb returns TRBD1, unconfirmable since there is no DNA. Germline V gene data show CDR1 as DFQATT and CDR2 as SNEGSKA (reference sequence). CDR3 length: 16 residues. The CDR3 reads CSATNLGGALNSPLHF.

This chain connects TRBV12-3 or TRBV12-4 to TRBJ1-2; TCRdb reports TRBD1, a call that lacks DNA to check it against. This CDR3 comprises 11 residues. CDR3 in amino acids: CASSQGFGYTF.

CDR3: CASSYLLAGDSYEQYF. This sequence joins TRBV6-2 or TRBV6-3 and TRBJ2-7; TCRdb indicates TRBD2, and absent DNA this call remains unverified. CDR3 length equals 16 residues. CDR1 is MNHEY and CDR2 is SVGEGT in the germline V gene.

The CDR3 sequence: CASSLVLGTSGAFQETQYF. The chain is built from TRBV5-1 and TRBJ2-5; TCRdb's D call of TRBD2 is untestable without DNA. The germline V gene encodes CDR1 SGHRS and CDR2 YFSETQ. This CDR3 contains 19 residues.

The rearrangement uses TRBV4-2 and TRBJ2-1. Per germline, CDR1 LGHNA and CDR2 YNFKEQ. This CDR3 has 14 residues. This chain's CDR3 is CASSQDPPYNEQFF.

The chain joins TRBV19 to TRBJ2-1. CDR3 length equals 14 residues. The germline V gene encodes CDR1 LNHDA and CDR2 SQIVND (reference sequence). The CDR3 reads CASRRSSAHNEQFF.

The chain uses TRBV4-2 and TRBJ2-7. Germline V lookup: CDR1 LGHNA, CDR2 YNFKEQ. The CDR3 has 14 amino acids. The CDR3 protein is CASSQYSSVYEQYF.

This sequence joins TRBV20-1 and TRBJ1-5; no DNA is available, so the TRBD1 call from TCRdb remains unchecked. This CDR3 has 13 residues. CDR1 and CDR2 (germline): DFQATT, SNEGSKA (reference sequence). CDR3 loop: CSARDRGNQPQHF.

This chain uses TRBV7-6 with TRBJ2-2. There are 15 residues in the CDR3. The germline V gene encodes CDR1 SGHVS and CDR2 FNYEAQ. The CDR3: CASSVVFQNTGELFF. Looking up the rest from reference TRBV7-6 and TRBJ2-2 gives the full variable domain: GAGVSQSPRYKVTKRGQDVALRCDPISGHVSLYWYRQALGQGPEFLTYFNYEAQQDKSGLPNDRFSAERPEGSISTLTIQRTEQRDSAMYRCASSVVFQNTGELFFGEGSRLTVL.

The chain carries TRBV2 and TRBJ2-1; TCRdb gives TRBD2 as the D gene, but with no DNA this cannot be confirmed. CDR1 and CDR2 from the germline V gene are SNHLY and FYNNEI. The CDR3 is 16 amino acids. The CDR3 loop is CASSEAAGGPPNEQFF.

The chain links TRBV9 to TRBJ2-7; the TCRdb D gene call, TRBD1, has no DNA to confirm it. The CDR3 length is 15 residues. CDR1 and CDR2 from the germline V gene are SGDLS and YYNGEE. CDR3 protein: CASSPTGQGSYEQYF.

The chain joins TRBV2 to TRBJ2-3; checking the TCRdb D call of TRBD1 is not possible without DNA. CDR1 and CDR2 from the germline V gene are SNHLY and FYNNEI. The CDR3 runs to 13 residues. The CDR3 spells CASARRQADTQYF.

The chain uses TRBV29-1 and TRBJ2-4; the TCRdb call, TRBD1, lacks DNA for checking. The CDR3 spans 14 residues. Germline CDR1 is SQVTM and CDR2 is ANQGSEA. The CDR3: CSVGHDLAKNIQYF.

The genes are TRBV5-4 and TRBJ2-3; absent DNA, TCRdb's TRBD2 call cannot be checked. Germline values: CDR1 SGHNT, CDR2 YYREEE (reference sequence). The CDR3 extends over 17 amino acids. CDR3: CASSSGLAGGPADTQYF.

V is TRBV12-3 or TRBV12-4 and J is TRBJ2-3; the TCRdb D gene call, TRBD2, has no DNA to confirm it. The CDR3 covers 16 residues. CDR3 sequence reads: CASNKDRALSTDTQYF.

The genes are TRBV6-5 and TRBJ1-2; TCRdb returns TRBD1, unconfirmable since there is no DNA. Germline-derived CDR1 and CDR2 are MNHEY and SVGAGI. The CDR3 consists of 12 residues. This chain's CDR3 is CASSPDSYGYTF.

The chain couples TRBV7-9 to TRBJ1-1; checking the TCRdb D call of TRBD1 is not possible without DNA. The CDR3 consists of 13 residues. Germline-derived CDR1 and CDR2 are SEHNR and FQNEAQ (reference sequence). The CDR3 region is CASSRDSRVEAFF.

The chain couples TRBV9 to TRBJ2-1. CDR3 length equals 14 residues. Germline CDR1 SGDLS, CDR2 YYNGEE. CDR3 in amino acids: CASSVAFSYNEQFF.

The chain carries TRBV20-1 and TRBJ1-6; the TCRdb D gene call, TRBD1, has no DNA to confirm it. CDR1 and CDR2 from the germline V gene are DFQATT and SNEGSKA (reference sequence). This CDR3 comprises 14 residues. CDR3 in amino acids: CSAASFTGDSPLHF.

The chain links TRBV7-2 to TRBJ1-5; the D call of TRBD1 rests on TCRdb alone, since no DNA is present to check it. Germline CDR1 reads SGHTA; CDR2 reads FQGNSA. The CDR3 has 16 amino acids. The CDR3 region is CASSLAIWAGTGPQHF.

The rearrangement links TRBV6-2 or TRBV6-3 to TRBJ2-3; without DNA, the TCRdb call of TRBD1 cannot be checked. The CDR3 length is 19 residues. Germline V CDR1 and CDR2: MNHEY, SVGEGT. This CDR3 is CASSPRQGTMVIRTDTQYF.

J is TRBJ2-1 and V is TRBV12-3 or TRBV12-4. CDR3 length: 15 amino acids. This chain's CDR3 is CASSLFGRAYNEQFF.

The J gene is TRBJ1-3, the V gene TRBV4-1; no DNA is available, so the TRBD1 call from TCRdb remains unchecked. The CDR3 contains 18 residues. CDR1 is MGHRA, CDR2 YSYEKL, per germline. CDR3 region: CASSQDPQGTTSGNTIYF.

This chain uses TRBV9 with TRBJ2-5; the TCRdb call, TRBD1, lacks DNA for checking. Germline CDR1 and CDR2: SGDLS and YYNGEE. The CDR3 has 17 amino acids. CDR3 region: CASSVAGTLGGQETQYF.

The V and J genes are TRBV7-2 and TRBJ2-3; TCRdb picks TRBD1, but there is no DNA to check that call. The CDR3 has 16 amino acids. The germline V gene has CDR1 SGHTA and CDR2 FQGNSA. This CDR3 reads CASSSQGQRITDTQYF.

CDR3 sequence: CSVLGGRLADTQYF. This sequence joins TRBV29-1 and TRBJ2-3; TCRdb's D gene call, TRBD2, goes unchecked for lack of DNA. Per the germline V gene, CDR1 is SQVTM and CDR2 is ANQGSEA. The CDR3 is made up of 14 amino acids.

The genes are TRBV2 and TRBJ2-1; as DNA is missing, the TRBD1 call by TCRdb cannot be tested. CDR1 and CDR2 (germline): SNHLY, FYNNEI. CDR3 size: 14 residues. CDR3 loop: CASDRDRGVNEQFF.

The chain uses TRBV9 and TRBJ2-1; the TCRdb D gene call, TRBD2, has no DNA to confirm it. The germline CDR1 and CDR2 sequences are SGDLS and YYNGEE. The CDR3 runs 13 residues. CDR3 protein: CASSFVRANEQFF. Looking up the rest from reference TRBV9 and TRBJ2-1 gives the full variable domain: DSGVTQTPKHLITATGQRVTLRCSPRSGDLSVYWYQQSLDQGLQFLIQYYNGEERAKGNILERFSAQQFPDLHSELNLSSLELGDSALYFCASSFVRANEQFFGPGTRLTVL.

The chain has TRBV4-1 and TRBJ2-2; TCRdb designates TRBD2, a call that cannot be tested without DNA. CDR3 length: 17 residues. Germline V gene data show CDR1 as MGHRA and CDR2 as YSYEKL. CDR3 amino acids: CASSQEASGRTTGELFF.